Listed below are T cell receptor beta chains from one sample, sequenced in a study of vaccination effects on CD4 cells after COVID-19. Repertoires were generated with immunoSEQ multiplex PCR, while TCRdb's copy carries only in-frame clones and drops some. Here the sample spans tens of thousands of clones, 65% to 80% being singletons. Their antigens remain unidentified. The input for sequencing was CD4+ T cells from PBMCs cultured with HCoV-NL63 spike peptides, taken before COVID-19 vaccination. The receptors originated from a human donor who received a COVID-19 vaccine. Both conserved end residues are part of each CDR3. The D gene is left open where the match is weak. Rows may omit the clone size; those that give it use once, few, many or a size class.

D	J	V	size	DNA	CDR3
-	TRBJ2-2	TRBV6-2/TRBV6-3	-	TGTGCCAGCAGTTATCAGGCCACCGGGGAGCTGTTTTTT	CASSYQATGELFF
-	TRBJ2-2	TRBV18	-	TGTGCCAGCTCATCCCGACAGGAAACCGGGGAGCTGTTTTTT	CASSSRQETGELFF
TRBD2	TRBJ2-5	TRBV18	-	TGTGCCAGCTCTCAGGGACTAGCGGGGAAAGAGACCCAGTACTTC	CASSQGLAGKETQYF
-	TRBJ2-6	TRBV7-2	-	TGTGCCAGCAGCCCAATCAATGGGGCCAACGTCCTGACTTTC	CASSPINGANVLTF
-	TRBJ2-3	TRBV30	-	TGTGCCTGGAGGTACCCTAGCACAGATACGCAGTATTTT	CAWRYPSTDTQYF
TRBD2	TRBJ2-3	TRBV10-3	-	TGTGCCATCACCGATTCTAGCGGAGCAGATACGCAGTATTTT	CAITDSSGADTQYF
-	TRBJ2-1	TRBV7-3	-	TGTGCCAGCAGCTTAGGTTCGGGACTGACCTACAATGAGCAGTTCTTC	CASSLGSGLTYNEQFF
TRBD2	TRBJ2-1	TRBV2	-	TGTGCCAGCAGCCCAGCGGGGCGCTCCTACAATGAGCAGTTCTTC	CASSPAGRSYNEQFF
-	TRBJ1-2	TRBV23-1	-	TGCGCCAGCGACAGAAACGGGCCTCATTTCTATGGCTACACCTTC	CASDRNGPHFYGYTF
-	TRBJ2-1	TRBV2	-	TGTGCCAGCACCGAACGGCATGAGCAGTTCTTC	CASTERHEQFF
-	TRBJ1-1	TRBV7-2	-	TGTGCCAGCAGCTTCGGGGGAGGTTCCACTGAAGCTTTCTTT	CASSFGGGSTEAFF
-	TRBJ1-1	TRBV18	-	TGTGCCAGCTCACTATCGAGAGGTGGGGTGAACACTGAAGCTTTCTTT	CASSLSRGGVNTEAFF
TRBD2	TRBJ2-3	TRBV9	-	TGTGCCAGCAGCGCTAGACTAGCGGGGGACTTTAGCACAGATACGCAGTATTTT	CASSARLAGDFSTDTQYF
-	TRBJ1-5	TRBV2	-	TGTGCCAGCAAGACAGGCGCTAATCAGCCCCAGCATTTT	CASKTGANQPQHF
-	TRBJ2-3	TRBV29-1	once	TGCAGCGGGGAGCGGGTCGGGACAGATACGCAGTATTTT	CSGERVGTDTQYF
-	TRBJ2-3	TRBV6-4	-	TGTGCCAGCAGTAACGAGCTGAGCACAGATACGCAGTATTTT	CASSNELSTDTQYF
-	TRBJ1-4	TRBV2	-	TGTGCCAGCAGTGCTGATCGGGGCACAACTAATGAAAAACTGTTTTTT	CASSADRGTTNEKLFF
TRBD1	TRBJ2-3	TRBV11-3	few	TGTGCCAGCAGGGACCGGGACAGGCACACAGATACGCAGTATTTT	CASRDRDRHTDTQYF
-	TRBJ1-2	TRBV4-1	-	TGCGCCAGCAGCCACCCGGTCTACGGCTACACCTTC	CASSHPVYGYTF
-	TRBJ1-4	TRBV4-3	-	TGCGCCAGCAGCCAAGAGCCGGGGAGGGAAAAACTGTTTTTT	CASSQEPGREKLFF
TRBD2	TRBJ2-5	TRBV7-3	-	TGTGCCAGCAGCTTAAACTCCGGGGGGAGAGAGACCCAGTACTTC	CASSLNSGGRETQYF
TRBD1	TRBJ2-5	TRBV5-4	-	TGTGCCAGCAGCTTGGCCACGCAGGGACAGGCGACCCAGTACTTC	CASSLATQGQATQYF
TRBD1	TRBJ1-2	TRBV30	-	TGTGCCTGGAGGGGGGACAGCGCTAACTATGGCTACACCTTC	CAWRGDSANYGYTF
TRBD1	TRBJ2-2	TRBV24-1	-	TGTGCCACCAGTGATCCGGGACAGGGTGATACCGGGGAGCTGTTTTTT	CATSDPGQGDTGELFF
-	TRBJ1-2	TRBV28	-	TGTGCCAGCAGTTTAGGGTTCTATGGCTACACCTTC	CASSLGFYGYTF
-	TRBJ1-1	TRBV30	-	TGTGCCTGGAGTGTACGAGGGAGGGAACGAGCTTTCTTT	CAWSVRGRERAFF
TRBD1	TRBJ1-2	TRBV7-3	-	TGTGCCAGCAGCTCCAGCCCGGGACAGGTCGCCGCAGGCTACACCTTC	CASSSSPGQVAAGYTF
TRBD2	TRBJ2-3	TRBV3-1/TRBV3-2	-	TGTGCCAGCAGCCTAGGGCTTAGCGGGGGCCGCACAGATACGCAGTATTTT	CASSLGLSGGRTDTQYF
-	TRBJ2-3	TRBV2	-	TGTGCCAGCAGCGACCCCGCAGATACGCAGTATTTT	CASSDPADTQYF
-	TRBJ1-2	TRBV9	-	TGTGCCAGCAGCGTAGTCCTGACGCCCGTAGACGGCTACACCTTC	CASSVVLTPVDGYTF
TRBD1	TRBJ2-1	TRBV24-1	-	TGTGCCACCAGTGATAATAACAGGGGGCAGAACAATGAGCAGTTCTTC	CATSDNNRGQNNEQFF
-	TRBJ1-5	TRBV11-1	few	TGTGCCAGCAGCTCCGACGGGAATCAGCCCCAGCATTTT	CASSSDGNQPQHF
TRBD1	TRBJ2-1	TRBV18	few	TGTGCCAGCTCACTACAGCCGACAGGGCATAGCTCCTACAATGAGCAGTTCTTC	CASSLQPTGHSSYNEQFF
TRBD2	TRBJ2-5	TRBV27	-	TGTGCCAGCAGTCCCCGGGGCGGGGGGGGAGAGACCCAGTACTTC	CASSPRGGGGETQYF
TRBD1	TRBJ1-1	TRBV5-1	-	TGCGCCAGCAGCCAGACAGGGGGCGGCACTGAAGCTTTCTTT	CASSQTGGGTEAFF
TRBD2	TRBJ2-1	TRBV6-5	-	TGTGCCAGCAGAATGACTAGCTGGGTCGATGAGCAGTTCTTC	CASRMTSWVDEQFF
-	TRBJ1-3	TRBV28	-	TGTGCCAGCAAGGGCAGGGTGGCTGGAAACACCATATATTTT	CASKGRVAGNTIYF
-	TRBJ2-1	TRBV12-3/TRBV12-4	few	TGTGCCAGCAGTTTAGGGCCAAACAATGAGCAGTTCTTC	CASSLGPNNEQFF
-	TRBJ1-2	TRBV5-4	-	TGTGCCAGCAGCTCGGACAGCAACTATGGCTACACCTTC	CASSSDSNYGYTF
-	TRBJ1-2	TRBV6-2/TRBV6-3	-	TGTGCCAGCAGTTACTACCTTGGGGGCGTAATCGATGGCTACACCTTC	CASSYYLGGVIDGYTF
-	TRBJ1-2	TRBV19	few	TGTGCCAGTAGTATAGTCCTCCGGGTGGGAGAATTAAACTATGGCTACACCTTC	CASSIVLRVGELNYGYTF
-	TRBJ1-4	TRBV28	-	TGTGCCAGCAGTTCTCAGGGTACTAATGAAAAACTGTTTTTT	CASSSQGTNEKLFF
-	TRBJ2-3	TRBV24-1	-	TGTGCCACCAGTGATGGTTGGTTAACGCAGTATTTT	CATSDGWLTQYF